The rows below give T cell receptor beta chains drawn from one sample of a study of response to subunit inactivated influenza vaccine. MiXCR was run by TCRdb on the RT-PCR reads, yielding one entry per CDR3 protein. In the table there are more than 550,000 distinct CDR3 sequences, about an eighth of which are singletons. Sequenced here: PBMCs from blood, sampled on the day of vaccination. The receptors were sampled from a man aged 45-60 years who received an inactivated influenza vaccine. Both conserved end residues are part of each CDR3. D genes are given only for firm matches. Clone size appears in some rows only: once, few, many, or a class for an expanded clone.

size: few
V: TRBV5-6
length: 15
J: TRBJ1-6
D: TRBD1
DNA: TGTGCCAGCAGCTTTCGGACAGGCAGGATTTCACCCCTCCACTTT
CDR3: CASSFRTGRISPLHF

size: NA
V: TRBV20-1
length: 14
J: TRBJ1-1
D: NA
DNA: TGCAGTGCTCCGAGGCAGGGGAGCGGGACTGAAGCTTTCTTT
CDR3: CSAPRQGSGTEAFF

size: NA
V: TRBV4-2
length: 16
J: TRBJ2-3
D: TRBD2
DNA: TGTGCCAGCAGCCGACCGCGGGGGGGAGGTCCAGATACGCAGTATTTT
CDR3: CASSRPRGGGPDTQYF

size: NA
V: TRBV20-1
length: 13
J: TRBJ2-3
D: NA
DNA: TGCAGTGCTAGGGATCTGCTAGTCGATACGCAGTATTTT
CDR3: CSARDLLVDTQYF

size: NA
V: TRBV7-9
length: 17
J: TRBJ2-5
D: NA
DNA: TGTGCCAGCAGCTTATTCGAGTCGGGGAAGAGTTGGGAGACCCAGTACTTC
CDR3: CASSLFESGKSWETQYF

size: once
V: TRBV5-5
length: 14
J: TRBJ2-3
D: NA
DNA: TGTGCCAGCAGCTTAGTTATCGGTAGAGATACGCAGTATTTT
CDR3: CASSLVIGRDTQYF

size: many
V: TRBV12-3/TRBV12-4
length: 13
J: TRBJ2-3
D: TRBD1
DNA: TGTGCCAGCAGTGCCCCGGACAGGGCAACGCAGTATTTT
CDR3: CASSAPDRATQYF

size: many
V: TRBV7-8
length: 14
J: TRBJ1-3
D: NA
DNA: TGTGCCAGCAGCTTACCAGGGGCTGGAAACACCATATATTTT
CDR3: CASSLPGAGNTIYF

size: many
V: TRBV29-1
length: 14
J: TRBJ1-1
D: TRBD1
DNA: TGCAGCGTTGAAGGGGGACAGCCCAACACTGAAGCTTTCTTT
CDR3: CSVEGGQPNTEAFF

size: few
V: TRBV29-1
length: 16
J: TRBJ2-1
D: NA
DNA: TGCAGCGTTGAAGATCAACAAAGGGTAAATTTCGATGAGCAGTTCTTC
CDR3: CSVEDQQRVNFDEQFF